The entry below gives a single T cell receptor beta chain sequence along with its context. Its antigen remains unidentified. This record comes from a study of T cell responses to AZD1222 COVID-19 vaccine. Here immunoSEQ multiplex PCR was the method, and the copy in TCRdb shows in-frame clones only, minus some. Of roughly 200,000 clones in the sample, approximately 95% were seen once. Whole-study findings and limits: Mostly white British, mostly female donors; authors suggested clonal diversity may be underestimated.

The source material was peripheral blood, sampled 28 days after the second dose of the MenACWY control vaccine. The source is an adult who received the MenACWY meningococcal vaccine as a control.

CDR3 DNA sequence: TGTGCCAGCAGCCGGGACAGGGGCGGCACTGAAGCTTTCTTT. Protein sequence: CASSRDRGGTEAFF. The V and J genes are TRBV5-8 and TRBJ1-1; the match to TRBD1 covers 10 bases. This CDR3 contains 14 residues. The trim removed 4 bases at V and 4 bases at J, leaving 4 bases unmatched. From germline, CDR1 is SGHTS and CDR2 YDEGEE.